The T cell receptor (beta chain) described here comes from a study of cytomegalovirus exposure and HLA in healthy donors. Overall study: The early release's HLA-typed donors yielded approximately 85 million unique TCRs.

V was pared by 0 bases and J by 8 bases, with 8 bases between. This CDR3 is built from 13 residues. The V gene's germline CDR1 is MNHEY and CDR2 SVGAGI. 13 Jbeta primers and 60 Vbeta primers were used for the PCR. Profiled with immunoSEQ multiplex PCR; TCRdb holds only in-frame clones, not every one. The sample shows about 150,000 clones, roughly 77% of them seen only once. The rearrangement joins TRBV6-5 to TRBJ2-4; no clear D gene. This TCR derives from a human donor in good health. Sequencing was done on a sample of PBMCs. The CDR3 protein is CASSYSPRDIQYF. Written as DNA, the CDR3 is TGTGCCAGCAGTTACTCCCCCCGGGACATTCAGTACTTC.